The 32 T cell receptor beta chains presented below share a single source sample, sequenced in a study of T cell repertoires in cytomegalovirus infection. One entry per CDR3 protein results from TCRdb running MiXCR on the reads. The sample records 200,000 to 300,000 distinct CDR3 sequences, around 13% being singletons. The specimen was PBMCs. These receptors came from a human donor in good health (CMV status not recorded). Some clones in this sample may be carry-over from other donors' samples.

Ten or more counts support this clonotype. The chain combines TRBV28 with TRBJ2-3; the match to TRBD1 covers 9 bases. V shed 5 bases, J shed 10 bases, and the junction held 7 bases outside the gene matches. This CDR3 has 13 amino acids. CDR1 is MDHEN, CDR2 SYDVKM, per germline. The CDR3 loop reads CASSPHGQGSQYF. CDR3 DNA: TGTGCCAGCAGTCCCCATGGACAGGGGTCGCAGTATTTT. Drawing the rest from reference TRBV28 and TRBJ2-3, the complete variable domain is DVKVTQSSRYLVKRTGEKVFLECVQDMDHENMFWYRQDPGLGLRLIYFSYDVKMKEKGDIPEGYSVSREKKERFSLILESASTNQTSMYLCASSPHGQGSQYFGPGTRLTVL.

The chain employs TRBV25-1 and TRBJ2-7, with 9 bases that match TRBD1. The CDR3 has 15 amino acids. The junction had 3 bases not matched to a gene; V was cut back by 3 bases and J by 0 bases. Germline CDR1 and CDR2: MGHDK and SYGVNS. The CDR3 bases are TGTGCCAGCAGTGAGGGACAGGGATCCTCCTACGAGCAGTACTTC. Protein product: CASSEGQGSSYEQYF.

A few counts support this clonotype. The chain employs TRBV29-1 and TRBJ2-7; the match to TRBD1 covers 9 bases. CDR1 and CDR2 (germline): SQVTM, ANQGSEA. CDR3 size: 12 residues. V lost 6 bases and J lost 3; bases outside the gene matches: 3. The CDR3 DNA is TGCAGCGTCCGGGACAGGGACTACGAGCAGTACTTC. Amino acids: CSVRDRDYEQYF.

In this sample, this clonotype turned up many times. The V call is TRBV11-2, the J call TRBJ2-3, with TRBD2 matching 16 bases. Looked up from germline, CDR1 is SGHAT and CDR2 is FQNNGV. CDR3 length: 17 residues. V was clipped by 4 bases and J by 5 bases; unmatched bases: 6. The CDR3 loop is CASSWRGTSGRGDTQYF. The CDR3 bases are TGTGCCAGCAGCTGGAGGGGGACTAGCGGGAGGGGAGATACGCAGTATTTT.

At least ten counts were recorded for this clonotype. For the CDR3, the DNA is TGTGCCAGCAGTACGGACATCAACGGATGGGACACTGAAGCTTTCTTT. Encoded protein: CASSTDINGWDTEAFF. The chain links TRBV2 to TRBJ1-1; D may be TRBD1 (5 bases). Germline V gene lookup returns CDR1 SNHLY and CDR2 FYNNEI. The CDR3 has 16 residues. The germline V and J ends were trimmed by 5 bases and 3 bases, with 19 bases remaining between them.

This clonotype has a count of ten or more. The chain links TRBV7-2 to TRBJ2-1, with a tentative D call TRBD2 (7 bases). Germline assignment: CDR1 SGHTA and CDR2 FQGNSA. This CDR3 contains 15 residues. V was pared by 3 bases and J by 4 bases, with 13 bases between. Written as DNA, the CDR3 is TGTGCCAGCAGCTTGGGAGGGGGAGTATACAATGAGCAGTTCTTC. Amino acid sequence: CASSLGGGVYNEQFF. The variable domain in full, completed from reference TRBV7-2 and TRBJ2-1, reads GAGVSQSPSNKVTEKGKDVELRCDPISGHTALYWYRQSLGQGLEFLIYFQGNSAPDKSGLPSDRFSAERTGGSVSTLTIQRTQQEDSAVYLCASSLGGGVYNEQFFGPGTRLTVL.

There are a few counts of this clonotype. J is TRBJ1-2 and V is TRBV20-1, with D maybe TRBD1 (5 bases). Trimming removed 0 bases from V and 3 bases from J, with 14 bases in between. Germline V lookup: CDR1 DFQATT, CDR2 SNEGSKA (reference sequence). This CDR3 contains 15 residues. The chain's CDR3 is CSARDRDETYYGYTF. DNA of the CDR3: TGCAGTGCTAGAGATCGGGACGAGACATACTATGGCTACACCTTC.

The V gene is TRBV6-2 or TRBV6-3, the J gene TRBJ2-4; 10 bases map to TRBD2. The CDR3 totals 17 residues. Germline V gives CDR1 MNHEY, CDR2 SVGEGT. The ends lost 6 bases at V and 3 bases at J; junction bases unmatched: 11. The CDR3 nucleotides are TGTGCCAGCAGCCTCCTGACTAGCGGGTTGGGCAAAAACATTCAGTACTTC. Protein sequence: CASSLLTSGLGKNIQYF.

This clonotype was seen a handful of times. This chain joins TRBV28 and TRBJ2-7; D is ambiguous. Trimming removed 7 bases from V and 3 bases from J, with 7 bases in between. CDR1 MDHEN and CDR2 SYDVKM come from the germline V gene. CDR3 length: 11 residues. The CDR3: CASTDGYEQYF. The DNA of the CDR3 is TGTGCCAGCACCGACGGCTACGAGCAGTACTTC.

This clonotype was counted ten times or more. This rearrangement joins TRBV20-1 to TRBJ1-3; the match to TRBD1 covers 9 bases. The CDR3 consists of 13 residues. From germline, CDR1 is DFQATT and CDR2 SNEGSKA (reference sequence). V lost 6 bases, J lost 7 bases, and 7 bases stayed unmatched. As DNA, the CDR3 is TGCAGTGCCCTGACAGGGGGGACCAACACCATATATTTT. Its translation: CSALTGGTNTIYF.

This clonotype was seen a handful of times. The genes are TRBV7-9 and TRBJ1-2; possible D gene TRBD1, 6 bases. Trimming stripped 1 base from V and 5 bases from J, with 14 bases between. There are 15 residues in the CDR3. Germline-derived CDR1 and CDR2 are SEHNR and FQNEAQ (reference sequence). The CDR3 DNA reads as TGTGCCAGCAGCTTAGAAGGGCACAGGGCTTATGGCTACACCTTC. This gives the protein CASSLEGHRAYGYTF.

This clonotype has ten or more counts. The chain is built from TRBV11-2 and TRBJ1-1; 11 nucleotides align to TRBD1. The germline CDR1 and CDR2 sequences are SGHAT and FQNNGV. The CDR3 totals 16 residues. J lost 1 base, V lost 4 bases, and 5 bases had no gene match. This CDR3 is CASSWTGGLGNTEAFF. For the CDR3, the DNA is TGTGCCAGCAGCTGGACAGGGGGCCTAGGGAACACTGAAGCTTTCTTT. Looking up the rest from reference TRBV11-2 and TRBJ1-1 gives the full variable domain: EAGVAQSPRYKIIEKRQSVAFWCNPISGHATLYWYQQILGQGPKLLIQFQNNGVVDDSQLPKDRFSAERLKGVDSTLKIQPAKLEDSAVYLCASSWTGGLGNTEAFFGQGTRLTVV.

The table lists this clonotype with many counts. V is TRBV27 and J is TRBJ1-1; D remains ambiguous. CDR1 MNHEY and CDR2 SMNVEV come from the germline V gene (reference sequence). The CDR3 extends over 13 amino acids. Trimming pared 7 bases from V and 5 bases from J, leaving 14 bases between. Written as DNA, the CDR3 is TGTGCCAGCAAGAGCTTAACAGCGACTGAAGCTTTCTTT. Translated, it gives CASKSLTATEAFF.

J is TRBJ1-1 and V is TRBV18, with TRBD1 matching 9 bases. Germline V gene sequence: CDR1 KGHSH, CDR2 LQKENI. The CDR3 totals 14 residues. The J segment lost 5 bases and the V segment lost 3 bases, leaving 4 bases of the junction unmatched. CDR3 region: CASSPRTGETEAFF. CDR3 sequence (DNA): TGTGCCAGCTCACCTCGGACAGGGGAAACTGAAGCTTTCTTT. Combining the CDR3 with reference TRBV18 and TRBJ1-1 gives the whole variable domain NAGVMQNPRHLVRRRGQEARLRCSPMKGHSHVYWYRQLPEEGLKFMVYLQKENIIDESGMPKERFSAEFPKEGPSILRIQQVVRGDSAAYFCASSPRTGETEAFFGQGTRLTVV.

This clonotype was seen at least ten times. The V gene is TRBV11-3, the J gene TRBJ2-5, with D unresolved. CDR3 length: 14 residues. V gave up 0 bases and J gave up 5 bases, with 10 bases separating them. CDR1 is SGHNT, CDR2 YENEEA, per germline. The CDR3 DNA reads TGTGCCAGCAGCTTAGATCCTGGGTCGGAGACCCAGTACTTC. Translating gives CASSLDPGSETQYF.

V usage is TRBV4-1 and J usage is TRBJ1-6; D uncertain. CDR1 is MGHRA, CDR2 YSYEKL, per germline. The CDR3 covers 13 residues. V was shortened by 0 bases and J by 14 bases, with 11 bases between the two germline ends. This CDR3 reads CASSQDNPRTLHF. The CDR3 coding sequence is TGCGCCAGCAGCCAAGATAACCCGAGGACCCTCCACTTT.

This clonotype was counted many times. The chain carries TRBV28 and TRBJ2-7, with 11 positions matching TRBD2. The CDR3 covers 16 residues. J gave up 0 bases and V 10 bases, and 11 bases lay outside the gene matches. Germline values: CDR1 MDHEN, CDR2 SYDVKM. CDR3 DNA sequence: TGTGCCACCCTAACTAGCGGGAGACCCCACTCCTACGAGCAGTACTTC. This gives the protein CATLTSGRPHSYEQYF.

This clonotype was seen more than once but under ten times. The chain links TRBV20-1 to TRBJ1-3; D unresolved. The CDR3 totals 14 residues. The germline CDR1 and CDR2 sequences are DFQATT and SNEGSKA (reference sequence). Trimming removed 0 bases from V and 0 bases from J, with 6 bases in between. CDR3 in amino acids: CSARDYNSGNTIYF. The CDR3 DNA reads TGCAGTGCTAGAGACTACAACTCTGGAAACACCATATATTTT.

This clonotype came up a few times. CDR3: CAGREILAGAEQFF. In DNA form, the CDR3 reads TGTGCCGGGAGGGAGATACTAGCGGGGGCCGAGCAGTTCTTC. The J gene is TRBJ2-1, the V gene TRBV7-9; TRBD2 agrees at 11 bases. The CDR3 extends over 14 amino acids. Trimming at V came to 11 bases and at J to 10 bases, leaving 13 bases not matched to a gene. CDR1 and CDR2 from the germline V gene are SEHNR and FQNEAQ (reference sequence).

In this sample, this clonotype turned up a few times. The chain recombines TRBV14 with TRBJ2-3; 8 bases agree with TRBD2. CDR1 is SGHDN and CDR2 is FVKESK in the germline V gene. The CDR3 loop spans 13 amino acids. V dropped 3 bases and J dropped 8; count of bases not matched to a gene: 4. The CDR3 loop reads CASSHGLAATQYF. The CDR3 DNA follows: TGTGCCAGCAGCCACGGACTAGCAGCTACGCAGTATTTT.

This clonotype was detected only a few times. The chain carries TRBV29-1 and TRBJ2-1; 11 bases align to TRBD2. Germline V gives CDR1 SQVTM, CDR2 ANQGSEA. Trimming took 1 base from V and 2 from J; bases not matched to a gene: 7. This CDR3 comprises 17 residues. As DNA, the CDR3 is TGCAGCGTTGAAGGACTCCTAGCGGGGGGTCCCTACAATGAGCAGTTCTTC. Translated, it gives CSVEGLLAGGPYNEQFF.

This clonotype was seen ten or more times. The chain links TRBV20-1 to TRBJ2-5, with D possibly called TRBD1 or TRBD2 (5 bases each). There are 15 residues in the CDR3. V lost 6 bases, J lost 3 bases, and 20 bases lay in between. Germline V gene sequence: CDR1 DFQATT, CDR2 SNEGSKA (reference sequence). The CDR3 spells CSAGLGTRDEETQYF. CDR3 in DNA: TGCAGTGCAGGACTTGGGACGAGGGACGAAGAGACCCAGTACTTC.

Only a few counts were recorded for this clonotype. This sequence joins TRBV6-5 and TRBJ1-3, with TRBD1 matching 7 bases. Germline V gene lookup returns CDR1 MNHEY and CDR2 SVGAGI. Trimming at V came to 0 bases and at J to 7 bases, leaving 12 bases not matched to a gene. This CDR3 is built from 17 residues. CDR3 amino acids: CASSYSQYGTVRNTIYF. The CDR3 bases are TGTGCCAGCAGTTACTCGCAGTACGGGACAGTAAGGAACACCATATATTTT.

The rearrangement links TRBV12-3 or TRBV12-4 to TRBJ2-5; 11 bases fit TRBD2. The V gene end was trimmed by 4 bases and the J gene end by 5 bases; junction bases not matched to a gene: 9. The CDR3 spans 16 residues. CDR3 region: CASSSYSGRVEETQYF. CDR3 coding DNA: TGTGCCAGCAGTTCCTATAGCGGGAGGGTTGAGGAGACCCAGTACTTC.

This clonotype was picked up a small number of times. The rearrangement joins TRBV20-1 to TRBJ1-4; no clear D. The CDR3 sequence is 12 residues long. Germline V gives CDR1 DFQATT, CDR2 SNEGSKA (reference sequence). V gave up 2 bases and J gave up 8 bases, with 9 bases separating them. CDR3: CSARLSGEKLFF. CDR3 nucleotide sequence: TGCAGTGCTAGATTAAGCGGGGAAAAACTGTTTTTT.

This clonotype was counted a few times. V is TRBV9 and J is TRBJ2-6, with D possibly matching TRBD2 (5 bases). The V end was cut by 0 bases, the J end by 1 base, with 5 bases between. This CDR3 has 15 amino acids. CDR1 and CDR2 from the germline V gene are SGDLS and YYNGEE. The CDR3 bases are TGTGCCAGCAGCGTAGGAGGGTCTGGGGCCAACGTCCTGACTTTC. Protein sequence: CASSVGGSGANVLTF.

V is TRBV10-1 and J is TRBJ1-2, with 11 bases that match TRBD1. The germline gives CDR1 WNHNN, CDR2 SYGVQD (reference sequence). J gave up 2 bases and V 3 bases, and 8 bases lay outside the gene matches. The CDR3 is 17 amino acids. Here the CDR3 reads CASSDPGGQGANYGYTF. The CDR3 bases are TGCGCCAGCAGTGACCCAGGTGGACAGGGGGCAAACTATGGCTACACCTTC.

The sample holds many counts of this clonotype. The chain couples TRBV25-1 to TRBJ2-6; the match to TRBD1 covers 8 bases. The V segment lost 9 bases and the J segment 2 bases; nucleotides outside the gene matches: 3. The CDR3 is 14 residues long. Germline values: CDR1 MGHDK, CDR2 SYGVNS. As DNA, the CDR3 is TGTGCCAGTGCGGACAGGGCTGGGGCCAACGTCCTGACTTTC. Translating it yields CASADRAGANVLTF.

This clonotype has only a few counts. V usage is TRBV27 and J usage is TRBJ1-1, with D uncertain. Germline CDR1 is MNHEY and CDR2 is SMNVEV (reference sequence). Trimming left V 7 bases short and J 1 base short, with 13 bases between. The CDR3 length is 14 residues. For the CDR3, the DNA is TGTGCCAGCAATCCCTCCCTCCCGAACACTGAAGCTTTCTTT. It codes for CASNPSLPNTEAFF.

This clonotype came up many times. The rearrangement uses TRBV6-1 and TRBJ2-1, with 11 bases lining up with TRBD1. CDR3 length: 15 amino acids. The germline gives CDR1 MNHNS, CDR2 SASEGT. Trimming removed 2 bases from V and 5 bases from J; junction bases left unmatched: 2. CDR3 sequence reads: CASSEMGQGDNEQFF. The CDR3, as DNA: TGTGCCAGCAGTGAAATGGGACAGGGGGACAATGAGCAGTTCTTC.

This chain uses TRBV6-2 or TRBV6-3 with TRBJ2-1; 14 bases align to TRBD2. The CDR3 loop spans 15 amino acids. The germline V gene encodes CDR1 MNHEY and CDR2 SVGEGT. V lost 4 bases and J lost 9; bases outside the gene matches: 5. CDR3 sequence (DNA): TGTGCCAGCAGTTCGGGACTAGCGGGAGCTCCTGAGCAGTTCTTC. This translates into CASSSGLAGAPEQFF.

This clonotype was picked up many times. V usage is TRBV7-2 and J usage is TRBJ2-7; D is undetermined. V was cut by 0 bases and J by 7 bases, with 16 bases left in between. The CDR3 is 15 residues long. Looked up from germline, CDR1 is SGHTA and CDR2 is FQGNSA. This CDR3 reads CASSLASLIPGEQYF. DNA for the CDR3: TGTGCCAGCAGCTTAGCGTCCCTTATCCCTGGGGAGCAGTACTTC.